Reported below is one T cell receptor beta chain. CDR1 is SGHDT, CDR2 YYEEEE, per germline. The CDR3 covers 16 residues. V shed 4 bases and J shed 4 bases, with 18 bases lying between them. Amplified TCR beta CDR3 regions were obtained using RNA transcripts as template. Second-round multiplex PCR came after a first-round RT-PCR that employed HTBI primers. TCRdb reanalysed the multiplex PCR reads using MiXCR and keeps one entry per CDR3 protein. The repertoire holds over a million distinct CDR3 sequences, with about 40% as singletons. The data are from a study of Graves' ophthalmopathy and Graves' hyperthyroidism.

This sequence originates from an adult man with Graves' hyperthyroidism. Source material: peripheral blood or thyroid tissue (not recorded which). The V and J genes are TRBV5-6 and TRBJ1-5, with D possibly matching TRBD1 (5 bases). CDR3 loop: CASSDGGVAGNQPQHF. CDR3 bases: TGTGCCAGCAGCGACGGGGGAGTAGCCGGGAATCAGCCCCAGCATTTT.